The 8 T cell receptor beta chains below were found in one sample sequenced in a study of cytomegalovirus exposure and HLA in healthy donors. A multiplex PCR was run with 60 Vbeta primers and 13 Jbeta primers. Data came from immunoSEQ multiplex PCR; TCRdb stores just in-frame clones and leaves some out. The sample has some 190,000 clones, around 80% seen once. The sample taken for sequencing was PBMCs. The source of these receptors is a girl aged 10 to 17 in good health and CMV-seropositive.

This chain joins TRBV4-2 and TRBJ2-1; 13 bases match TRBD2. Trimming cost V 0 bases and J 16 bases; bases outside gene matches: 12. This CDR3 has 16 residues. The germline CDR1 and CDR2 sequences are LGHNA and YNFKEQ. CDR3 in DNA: TGTGCCAGCAGCCAAGATCCCCGAGGACTAGCGGGAGTTTTATTCTTC. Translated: CASSQDPRGLAGVLFF.

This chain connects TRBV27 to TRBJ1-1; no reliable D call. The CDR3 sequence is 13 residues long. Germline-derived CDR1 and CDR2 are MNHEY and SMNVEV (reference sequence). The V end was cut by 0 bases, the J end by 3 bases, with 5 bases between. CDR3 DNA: TGTGCCAGCAGTTTATCCTCAGACACTGAAGCTTTCTTT. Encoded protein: CASSLSSDTEAFF.

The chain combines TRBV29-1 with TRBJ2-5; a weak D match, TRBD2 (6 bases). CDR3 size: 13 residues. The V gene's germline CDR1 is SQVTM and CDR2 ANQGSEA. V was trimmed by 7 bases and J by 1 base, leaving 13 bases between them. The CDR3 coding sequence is TGCAGCGCGGCGGGGAGGCTCCAAGAGACCCAGTACTTC. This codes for CSAAGRLQETQYF.

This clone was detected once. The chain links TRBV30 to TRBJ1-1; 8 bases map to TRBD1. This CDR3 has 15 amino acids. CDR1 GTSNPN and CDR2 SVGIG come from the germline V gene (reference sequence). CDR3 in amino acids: CACRPWDRLNTEAFF. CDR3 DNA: TGTGCTTGTAGGCCCTGGGACAGGCTGAACACTGAAGCTTTCTTT.

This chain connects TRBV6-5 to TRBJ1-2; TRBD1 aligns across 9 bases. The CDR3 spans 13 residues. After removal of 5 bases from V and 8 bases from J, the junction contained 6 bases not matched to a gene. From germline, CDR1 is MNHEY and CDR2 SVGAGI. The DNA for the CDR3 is TGTGCCAGCAGTCTTTGGACAGGGGAAGGCTACACCTTC. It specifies CASSLWTGEGYTF.

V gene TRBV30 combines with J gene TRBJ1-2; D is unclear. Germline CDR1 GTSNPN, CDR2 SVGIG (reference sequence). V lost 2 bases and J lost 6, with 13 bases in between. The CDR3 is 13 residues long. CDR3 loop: CAWSRVRGNGYTF. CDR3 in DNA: TGTGCCTGGAGTCGGGTTCGCGGGAATGGCTACACCTTC.

CDR3 coding DNA: TGTGCCAGCAGCTTAAGCGGAGCCCCCTCCTACAATGAGCAGTTCTTC. The encoded protein is CASSLSGAPSYNEQFF. The genes are TRBV7-2 and TRBJ2-1; D might be TRBD2 (5 bases). This CDR3 comprises 16 residues. The germline gives CDR1 SGHTA, CDR2 FQGNSA. V lost 2 bases, J lost 0 bases, and 11 bases lay in between.

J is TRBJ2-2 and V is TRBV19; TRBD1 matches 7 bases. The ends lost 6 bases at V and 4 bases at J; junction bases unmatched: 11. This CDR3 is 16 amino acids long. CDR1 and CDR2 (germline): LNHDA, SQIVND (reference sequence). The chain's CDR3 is CASSHRTGRFTGELFF. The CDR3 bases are TGTGCCAGTAGCCACCGGACAGGTCGGTTCACCGGGGAGCTGTTTTTT.